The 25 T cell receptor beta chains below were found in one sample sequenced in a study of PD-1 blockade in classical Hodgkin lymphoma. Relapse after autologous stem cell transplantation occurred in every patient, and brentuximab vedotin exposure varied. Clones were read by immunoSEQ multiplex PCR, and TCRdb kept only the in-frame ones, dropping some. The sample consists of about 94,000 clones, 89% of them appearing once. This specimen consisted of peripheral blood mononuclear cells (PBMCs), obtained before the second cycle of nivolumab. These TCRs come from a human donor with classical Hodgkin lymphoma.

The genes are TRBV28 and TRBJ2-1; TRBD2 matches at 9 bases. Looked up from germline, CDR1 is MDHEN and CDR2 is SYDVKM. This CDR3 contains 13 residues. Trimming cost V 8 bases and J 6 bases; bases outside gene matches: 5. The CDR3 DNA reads TGTGCCAGCGGAGGGACTAGCACCAATGAGCAGTTCTTC. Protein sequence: CASGGTSTNEQFF.

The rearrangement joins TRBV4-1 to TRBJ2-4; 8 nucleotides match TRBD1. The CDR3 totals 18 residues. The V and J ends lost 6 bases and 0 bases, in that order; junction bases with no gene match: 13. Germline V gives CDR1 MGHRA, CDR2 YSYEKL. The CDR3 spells CASRGGRGLWLAKNIQYF. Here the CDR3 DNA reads TGCGCCAGCAGGGGGGGCAGGGGGCTCTGGTTAGCCAAAAACATTCAGTACTTC.

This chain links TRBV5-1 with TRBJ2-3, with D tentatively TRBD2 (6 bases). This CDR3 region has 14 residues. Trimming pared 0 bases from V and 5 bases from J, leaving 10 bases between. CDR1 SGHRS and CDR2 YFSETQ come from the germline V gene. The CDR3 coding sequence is TGCGCCAGCAGCTTGGCGGGAGTTGGAGATACGCAGTATTTT. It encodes CASSLAGVGDTQYF.

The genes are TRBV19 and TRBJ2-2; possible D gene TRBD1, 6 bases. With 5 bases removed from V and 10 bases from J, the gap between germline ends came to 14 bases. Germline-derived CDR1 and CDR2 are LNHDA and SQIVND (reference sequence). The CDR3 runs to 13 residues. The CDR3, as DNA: TGTGCCAGTAGTCAGGGGCTTCGGGAGGAGCTGTTTTTT. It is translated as CASSQGLREELFF. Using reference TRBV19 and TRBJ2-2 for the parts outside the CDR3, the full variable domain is DGGITQSPKYLFRKEGQNVTLSCEQNLNHDAMYWYRQDPGQGLRLIYYSQIVNDFQKGDIAEGYSVSREKKESFPLTVTSAQKNPTAFYLCASSQGLREELFFGEGSRLTVL.

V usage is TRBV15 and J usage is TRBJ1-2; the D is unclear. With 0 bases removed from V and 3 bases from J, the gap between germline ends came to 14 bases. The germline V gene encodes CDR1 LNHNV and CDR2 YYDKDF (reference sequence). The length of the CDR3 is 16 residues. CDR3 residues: CATSRDRGGGHYGYTF. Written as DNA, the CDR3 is TGTGCCACCAGCAGAGATCGCGGCGGAGGACACTATGGCTACACCTTC.

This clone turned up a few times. CDR3 loop: CASRPGQGYTGELFF. The CDR3 DNA follows: TGTGCCAGCAGACCGGGACAGGGATACACCGGGGAGCTGTTTTTT. The chain carries TRBV27 and TRBJ2-2; 9 nucleotides match TRBD1. The CDR3 contains 15 residues. V was pared by 6 bases and J by 3 bases, with 5 bases of the junction left unmatched. Germline values: CDR1 MNHEY, CDR2 SMNVEV (reference sequence).

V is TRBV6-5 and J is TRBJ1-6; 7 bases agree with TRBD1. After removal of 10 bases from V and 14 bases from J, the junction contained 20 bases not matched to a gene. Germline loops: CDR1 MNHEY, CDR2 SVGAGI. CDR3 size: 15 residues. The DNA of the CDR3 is TGTGCCACCCTTTACCCTTACAGGGGTTCCTTCACCCTCCACTTT. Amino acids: CATLYPYRGSFTLHF.

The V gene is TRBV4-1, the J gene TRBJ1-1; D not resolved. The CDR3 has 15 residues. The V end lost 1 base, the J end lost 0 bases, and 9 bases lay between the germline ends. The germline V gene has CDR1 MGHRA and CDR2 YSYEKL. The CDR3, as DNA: TGCGCCAGCAGCCAAGGTCCTCTCATGAACACTGAAGCTTTCTTT. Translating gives CASSQGPLMNTEAFF.

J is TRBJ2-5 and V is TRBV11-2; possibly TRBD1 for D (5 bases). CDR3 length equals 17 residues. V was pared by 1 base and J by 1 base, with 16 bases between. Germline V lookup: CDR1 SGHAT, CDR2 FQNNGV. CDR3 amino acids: CASSLVWTPRLQETQYF. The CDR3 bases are TGTGCCAGCAGCTTAGTCTGGACACCGAGGCTCCAAGAGACCCAGTACTTC.

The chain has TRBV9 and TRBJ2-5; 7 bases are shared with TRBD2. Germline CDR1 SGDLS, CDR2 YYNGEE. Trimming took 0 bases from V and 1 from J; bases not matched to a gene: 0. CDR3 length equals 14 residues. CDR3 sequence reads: CASSVASGQETQYF. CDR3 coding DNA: TGTGCCAGCAGCGTAGCTAGCGGCCAAGAGACCCAGTACTTC.

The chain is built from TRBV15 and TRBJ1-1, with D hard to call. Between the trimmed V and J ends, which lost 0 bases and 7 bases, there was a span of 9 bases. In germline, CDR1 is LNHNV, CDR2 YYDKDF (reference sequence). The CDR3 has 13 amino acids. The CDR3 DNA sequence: TGTGCCACCAGCAGAGATGCCGCAGGTGAAGCTTTCTTT. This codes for CATSRDAAGEAFF.

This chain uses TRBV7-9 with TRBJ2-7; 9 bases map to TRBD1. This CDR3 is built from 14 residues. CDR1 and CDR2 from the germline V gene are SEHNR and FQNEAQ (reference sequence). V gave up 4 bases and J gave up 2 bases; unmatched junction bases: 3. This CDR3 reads CASSSGDRAYEQYF. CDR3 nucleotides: TGTGCCAGCAGCTCTGGGGACAGGGCCTACGAGCAGTACTTC.

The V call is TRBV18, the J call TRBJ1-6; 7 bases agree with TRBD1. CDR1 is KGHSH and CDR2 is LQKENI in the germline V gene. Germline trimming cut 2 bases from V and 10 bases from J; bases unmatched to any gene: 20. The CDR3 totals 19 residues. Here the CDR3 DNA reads TGTGCCAGCTCACCAACGGCCGCTCGCGCAACAGGGGCTGGGTCACCCCTCCACTTT. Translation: CASSPTAARATGAGSPLHF.

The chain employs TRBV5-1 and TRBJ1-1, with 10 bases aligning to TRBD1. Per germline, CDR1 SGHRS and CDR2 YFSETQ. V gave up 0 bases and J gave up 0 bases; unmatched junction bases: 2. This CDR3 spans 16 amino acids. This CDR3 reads CASSLVGQGMNTEAFF. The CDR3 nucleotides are TGCGCCAGCAGCTTGGTGGGACAGGGGATGAACACTGAAGCTTTCTTT. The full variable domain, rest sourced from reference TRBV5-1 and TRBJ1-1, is KAGVTQTPRYLIKTRGQQVTLSCSPISGHRSVSWYQQTPGQGLQFLFEYFSETQRNKGNFPGRFSGRQFSNSRSEMNVSTLELGDSALYLCASSLVGQGMNTEAFFGQGTRLTVV.

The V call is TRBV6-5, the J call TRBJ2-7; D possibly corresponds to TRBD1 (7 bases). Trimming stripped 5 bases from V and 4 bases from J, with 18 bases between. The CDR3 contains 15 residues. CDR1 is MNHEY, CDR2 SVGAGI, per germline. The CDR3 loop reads CASSHDLQGGYEQYF. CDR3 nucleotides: TGTGCCAGCAGTCACGACCTGCAGGGGGGTTACGAGCAGTACTTC.

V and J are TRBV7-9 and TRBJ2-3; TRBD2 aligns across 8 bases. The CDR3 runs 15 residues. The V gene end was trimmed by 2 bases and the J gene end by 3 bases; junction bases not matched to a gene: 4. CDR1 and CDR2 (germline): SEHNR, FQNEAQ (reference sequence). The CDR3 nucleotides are TGTGCCAGCAGCTTACATGTAGCGGGAACAGATACGCAGTATTTT. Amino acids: CASSLHVAGTDTQYF.

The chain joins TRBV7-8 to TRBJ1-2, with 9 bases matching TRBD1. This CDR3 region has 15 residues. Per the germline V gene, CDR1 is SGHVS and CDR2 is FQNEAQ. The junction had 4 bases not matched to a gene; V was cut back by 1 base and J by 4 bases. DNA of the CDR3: TGTGCCAGCAGCTTAGAGGGGACAGGGTTCTATGGCTACACCTTC. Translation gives CASSLEGTGFYGYTF.

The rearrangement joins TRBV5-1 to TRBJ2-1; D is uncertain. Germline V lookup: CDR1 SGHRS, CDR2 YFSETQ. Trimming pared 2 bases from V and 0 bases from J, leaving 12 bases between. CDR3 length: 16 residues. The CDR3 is CASSLSGSSSYNEQFF. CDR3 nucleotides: TGCGCCAGCAGCTTATCGGGCAGCAGCTCCTACAATGAGCAGTTCTTC. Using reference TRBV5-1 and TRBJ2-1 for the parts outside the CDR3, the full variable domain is KAGVTQTPRYLIKTRGQQVTLSCSPISGHRSVSWYQQTPGQGLQFLFEYFSETQRNKGNFPGRFSGRQFSNSRSEMNVSTLELGDSALYLCASSLSGSSSYNEQFFGPGTRLTVL.

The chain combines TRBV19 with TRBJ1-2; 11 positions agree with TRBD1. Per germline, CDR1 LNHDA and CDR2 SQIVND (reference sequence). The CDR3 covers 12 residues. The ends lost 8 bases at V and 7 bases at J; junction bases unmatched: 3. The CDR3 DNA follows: TGTGCCAGTGGGACAGGGGGAGGTGGCTACACCTTC. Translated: CASGTGGGGYTF.

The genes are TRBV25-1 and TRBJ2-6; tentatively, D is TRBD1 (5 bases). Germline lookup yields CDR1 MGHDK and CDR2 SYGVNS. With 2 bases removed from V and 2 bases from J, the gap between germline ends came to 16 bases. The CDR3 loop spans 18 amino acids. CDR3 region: CASSEGSGWVTGANVLTF. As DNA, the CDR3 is TGTGCCAGCAGTGAAGGGTCAGGGTGGGTTACTGGGGCCAACGTCCTGACTTTC.

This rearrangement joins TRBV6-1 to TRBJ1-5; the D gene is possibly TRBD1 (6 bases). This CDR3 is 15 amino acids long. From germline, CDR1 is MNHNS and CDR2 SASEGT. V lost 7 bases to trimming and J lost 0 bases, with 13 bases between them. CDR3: CASKEGGYSNQPQHF. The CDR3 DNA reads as TGTGCCAGCAAGGAAGGGGGGTATAGCAATCAGCCCCAGCATTTT.

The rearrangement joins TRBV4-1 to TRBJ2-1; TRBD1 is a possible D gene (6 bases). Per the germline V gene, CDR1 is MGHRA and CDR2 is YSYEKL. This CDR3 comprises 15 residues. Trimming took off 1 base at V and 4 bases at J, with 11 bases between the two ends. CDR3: CASSQGTELYNEQFF. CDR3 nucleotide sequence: TGCGCCAGCAGCCAAGGGACAGAACTATACAATGAGCAGTTCTTC.

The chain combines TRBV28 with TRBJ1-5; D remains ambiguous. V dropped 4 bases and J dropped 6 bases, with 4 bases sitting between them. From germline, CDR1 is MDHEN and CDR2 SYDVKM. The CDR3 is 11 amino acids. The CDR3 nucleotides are TGTGCCAGCAGTTCTTCTCAGCCCCAGCATTTT. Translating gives CASSSSQPQHF.

This chain's CDR3 is CASSEGHLTDTQYF. The CDR3 DNA is TGTGCCAGCAGTGAAGGACACCTCACAGATACGCAGTATTTT. J is TRBJ2-3 and V is TRBV6-1; D is unresolved. The CDR3 runs 14 residues. Trimming removed 1 base from V and 2 bases from J, with 7 bases in between. The V gene's germline CDR1 is MNHNS and CDR2 SASEGT.

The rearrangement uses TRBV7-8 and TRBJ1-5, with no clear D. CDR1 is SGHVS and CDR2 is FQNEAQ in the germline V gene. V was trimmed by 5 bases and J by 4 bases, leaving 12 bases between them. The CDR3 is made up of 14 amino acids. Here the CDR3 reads CASSLPYANQPQHF. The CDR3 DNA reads TGTGCCAGCAGCCTCCCGTACGCTAATCAGCCCCAGCATTTT.